This T cell receptor beta chain is from a study of persistence of HIV-infected CD4 T cells. The immunoSEQ assay was version 4, run in survey mode. The repertoire was sequenced with immunoSEQ multiplex PCR; TCRdb's copy has only in-frame clones and lacks some. The sample has approximately 25,000 clones, about 74% seen once. With 7 bases clipped from V and 5 bases from J, the junction kept 4 bases outside the gene matches. Germline lookup yields CDR1 SGHRS and CDR2 YFSETQ. CDR3 length: 14 residues. Overlapping HIV-1 Gag 15-mer peptides at 1 ug per peptide per mL were used. CD4+ T cells upregulating both CD40 ligand and CD69 were sorted as responding cells. Worth noting for this clone: Its antigen is as yet unknown.

The rearrangement joins TRBV5-1 to TRBJ1-6; 9 positions agree with TRBD1. The TCR was taken from an adult man with HIV who was CMV-seropositive. The specimen comprised CD4+ T cells sorted from PBMCs after roughly 18-hour stimulation, sampled from a patient who received antiretroviral therapy. The CDR3 spells CASGRDRDNSPLHF. The CDR3 DNA follows: TGCGCCAGCGGCCGGGACAGGGATAATTCACCCCTCCACTTT.